The 13 T cell receptor beta chains presented below share a single source sample, sequenced in a study of PD-L1 blockade in urothelial cancer. The data were produced by immunoSEQ multiplex PCR, yet TCRdb's version contains in-frame clones alone and is incomplete. Altogether around 45,000 clones are present, approximately 80% being singletons, with the ten largest covering 15% to 20%. The time point denotes: pretreatment peripheral blood. The sample in question was PBMCs, obtained around atezolizumab (anti-PD-L1) treatment. All receptors come from a man in his 60s with urothelial cancer.

The chain has TRBV28 and TRBJ1-1; 7 bases map to TRBD1. Losses at the gene ends were 4 bases for V and 0 bases for J; bases not matched to a gene: 11. The CDR3 spans 17 residues. CDR1 is MDHEN and CDR2 is SYDVKM in the germline V gene. This chain's CDR3 is CASSSHRDSSMNTEAFF. The CDR3 region has the DNA TGTGCCAGCAGTTCCCACCGGGACAGCTCTATGAACACTGAAGCTTTCTTT. Full variable domain (remainder filled in from reference TRBV28 and TRBJ1-1): DVKVTQSSRYLVKRTGEKVFLECVQDMDHENMFWYRQDPGLGLRLIYFSYDVKMKEKGDIPEGYSVSREKKERFSLILESASTNQTSMYLCASSSHRDSSMNTEAFFGQGTRLTVV.

The chain joins TRBV4-1 to TRBJ2-5, with D perhaps matching TRBD1 (6 bases). CDR3 size: 15 residues. The V gene's germline CDR1 is MGHRA and CDR2 YSYEKL. Trimming removed 10 bases at V and 0 bases at J, with 18 bases between. Here the CDR3 reads CANQPQGKYQETQYF. Written as DNA, the CDR3 is TGCGCCAACCAGCCCCAGGGGAAGTACCAAGAGACCCAGTACTTC.

The chain uses TRBV5-4 and TRBJ2-3; 9 nucleotides line up with TRBD2. The CDR3 consists of 17 residues. After removal of 0 bases from V and 1 base from J, the junction contained 6 bases not matched to a gene. Germline lookup yields CDR1 SGHNT and CDR2 YYREEE (reference sequence). This CDR3 is CASSLVSGRSGTDTQYF. DNA of the CDR3: TGTGCCAGCAGCTTGGTTAGCGGGAGAAGTGGCACAGATACGCAGTATTTT. Complete variable domain (other parts from reference TRBV5-4 and TRBJ2-3): ETGVTQSPTHLIKTRGQQVTLRCSSQSGHNTVSWYQQALGQGPQFIFQYYREEENGRGNFPPRFSGLQFPNYSSELNVNALELDDSALYLCASSLVSGRSGTDTQYFGPGTRLTVL.

The chain employs TRBV28 and TRBJ2-7, with unresolved D. Trimming took off 8 bases at V and 2 bases at J, with 7 bases between the two ends. In germline, CDR1 is MDHEN, CDR2 SYDVKM. The CDR3 has 11 residues. The CDR3 is CASEAAYEQYF. The CDR3 nucleotides read TGTGCCAGCGAGGCAGCCTACGAGCAGTACTTC.

V usage is TRBV30 and J usage is TRBJ1-2, with a weak D call TRBD1 (5 bases). Germline lookup yields CDR1 GTSNPN and CDR2 SVGIG (reference sequence). Trimming pared 4 bases from V and 7 bases from J, leaving 13 bases between. CDR3 length: 12 amino acids. DNA for the CDR3: TGTGCCTGGACCCAGGGAATTCGTGGCTACACCTTC. Its protein product is CAWTQGIRGYTF.

The rearrangement uses TRBV5-1 and TRBJ1-1, with TRBD1 matching 8 bases. The length of the CDR3 is 17 residues. V shed 5 bases, J shed 1 base, and the junction held 13 bases outside the gene matches. Germline CDR1 is SGHRS and CDR2 is YFSETQ. The CDR3: CASRPGQGRPSNTEAFF. The CDR3, as DNA: TGCGCCAGCAGGCCCGGACAGGGTCGCCCTTCGAACACTGAAGCTTTCTTT. Full variable domain (rest looked up from reference TRBV5-1 and TRBJ1-1): KAGVTQTPRYLIKTRGQQVTLSCSPISGHRSVSWYQQTPGQGLQFLFEYFSETQRNKGNFPGRFSGRQFSNSRSEMNVSTLELGDSALYLCASRPGQGRPSNTEAFFGQGTRLTVV.

This rearrangement joins TRBV19 to TRBJ2-1; D perhaps matches TRBD2 (7 bases). CDR1 and CDR2 (germline): LNHDA, SQIVND (reference sequence). CDR3 length: 16 residues. Trimming removed 5 bases from V and 6 bases from J, with 20 bases in between. The CDR3 spells CASSRTTGRVGNEQFF. CDR3 in DNA: TGTGCCAGTAGTCGGACCACAGGGAGGGTCGGCAATGAGCAGTTCTTC.

The chain joins TRBV2 to TRBJ2-7; 8 bases map to TRBD1. The germline V gene encodes CDR1 SNHLY and CDR2 FYNNEI. This CDR3 is built from 14 residues. J gave up 1 base and V 7 bases, and 6 bases lay outside the gene matches. CDR3 amino acids: CASIPGQGSYEQYF. The CDR3 DNA is TGTGCCAGCATCCCCGGACAGGGATCCTACGAGCAGTACTTC. The full variable domain, completed using reference TRBV2 and TRBJ2-7, is EPEVTQTPSHQVTQMGQEVILRCVPISNHLYFYWYRQILGQKVEFLVSFYNNEISEKSEIFDDQFSVERPDGSNFTLKIRSTKLEDSAMYFCASIPGQGSYEQYFGPGTRLTVT.

This chain connects TRBV15 to TRBJ1-1, with a possible D match to TRBD1 (5 bases). The V end lost 7 bases, the J end lost 1 base, and 16 bases lay between the germline ends. The germline gives CDR1 LNHNV, CDR2 YYDKDF (reference sequence). CDR3 length: 15 amino acids. The DNA for the CDR3 is TGTGCCACCATTGAGGACAAAATTCGGAACACTGAAGCTTTCTTT. This translates into CATIEDKIRNTEAFF.

The chain uses TRBV5-1 and TRBJ2-3; the match to TRBD1 covers 9 bases. The ends lost 5 bases at V and 11 bases at J; junction bases unmatched: 9. In germline, CDR1 is SGHRS, CDR2 YFSETQ. CDR3 length: 13 amino acids. DNA for the CDR3: TGCGCCAGCAGTTTAGAACCGGGACAGGGGCAGTATTTT. Translation: CASSLEPGQGQYF. Using reference TRBV5-1 and TRBJ2-3 for the parts outside the CDR3, the full variable domain is KAGVTQTPRYLIKTRGQQVTLSCSPISGHRSVSWYQQTPGQGLQFLFEYFSETQRNKGNFPGRFSGRQFSNSRSEMNVSTLELGDSALYLCASSLEPGQGQYFGPGTRLTVL.

This clone was detected only a few times. J is TRBJ1-1 and V is TRBV18, with TRBD1 matching over 8 bases. The J segment lost 4 bases and the V segment lost 5 bases, leaving 3 bases of the junction unmatched. This CDR3 has 13 residues. CDR1 is KGHSH, CDR2 LQKENI, per germline. CDR3 residues: CASSATGGTEAFF. In DNA form, the CDR3 reads TGTGCCAGCTCAGCAACAGGGGGCACTGAAGCTTTCTTT.

V and J are TRBV5-5 and TRBJ2-5, with 9 positions matching TRBD1. The V segment lost 5 bases and the J segment 5 bases; nucleotides outside the gene matches: 13. The CDR3 loop spans 16 amino acids. CDR1 SGHKS and CDR2 YYEKEE come from the germline V gene (reference sequence). Here the CDR3 reads CASSSGWTGVRETQYF. CDR3 DNA: TGTGCCAGCAGTTCGGGTTGGACAGGGGTACGGGAGACCCAGTACTTC.

The V call is TRBV28, the J call TRBJ1-5; TRBD1 matches at 7 bases. This CDR3 contains 16 residues. The germline CDR1 and CDR2 sequences are MDHEN and SYDVKM. J lost 7 bases, V lost 2 bases, and 11 bases had no gene match. The CDR3 loop reads CASSLPGQVGAQPQHF. The CDR3 DNA reads as TGTGCCAGCAGTTTACCAGGACAGGTGGGGGCACAGCCCCAGCATTTT.